This TCR beta chain came from a study of graft-versus-host responses after intestinal transplantation. About the research overall: As for transplant type, recipients had multivisceral, liver-intestinal, or isolated intestinal grafts. Induction with anti-thymocyte globulin, then tacrolimus and steroids for around three years, was given to all recipients.

Study-wide findings and caveats: Allograft graft-versus-host to host-versus-graft clonal ratios ran high in patients with graft-donor T cell macrochimerism.

J lost 5 bases, V lost 5 bases, and 5 bases had no gene match. The germline V gene encodes CDR1 SQVTM and CDR2 ANQGSEA. This CDR3 contains 13 residues. Of note for this clone: Its target is not known.

Repertoires were generated with immunoSEQ multiplex PCR, while TCRdb's copy carries only in-frame clones and drops some. The sample carries 70,000 or so clones, about 87% recorded once. This TCR was sampled from a human donor who was the organ donor for an intestinal transplant. V is TRBV29-1 and J is TRBJ2-3, with 9 bases aligning to TRBD2. Source: unstimulated CD4+ T cells sorted from spleen or lymph node cells, taken before transplant. Here the CDR3 DNA reads TGCAGCGTTTTATTAGCGGGGGTAGATACGCAGTATTTT. Its protein is CSVLLAGVDTQYF.